Each of the 17 T cell receptor beta chains below was sequenced from the same sample in a study of memory CD4+ T cells and cytomegalovirus serostatus (dated by TCRdb to about 2019). Receptor libraries were prepared by the immunoSEQ multiplex PCR assay. Held by TCRdb, this immuneACCESS table contains in-frame sequences only and omits some clones. Under half of the omission traces to an unresolved V gene where checked; the cause of the rest is unknown. In all, the sample holds about 57,000 clones, and less than 85% of those were seen once. The ten largest clones capture around 0.83% of the sample. Single viable CD3+CD4+CD8-CD45RO+ cells were sorted as memory CD4+ T cells on a FACSAria II. Sequencing was carried out using memory CD4+ T cells from blood. These receptors all stem from an adult in good health and CMV-seronegative.

This clone was picked up one time. The chain combines TRBV7-2 with TRBJ2-7; TRBD2 aligns across 8 bases. Germline assignment: CDR1 SGHTA and CDR2 FQGNSA. There are 18 residues in the CDR3. V was pared by 6 bases and J by 4 bases, with 20 bases of the junction left unmatched. The CDR3 region is CASRASPHGRGAGYEQYF. CDR3 coding DNA: TGTGCCAGCAGGGCCTCCCCCCATGGGCGGGGGGCCGGATACGAGCAGTACTTC. The entire variable domain, with the rest obtained from reference TRBV7-2 and TRBJ2-7, is as follows: GAGVSQSPSNKVTEKGKDVELRCDPISGHTALYWYRQSLGQGLEFLIYFQGNSAPDKSGLPSDRFSAERTGGSVSTLTIQRTQQEDSAVYLCASRASPHGRGAGYEQYFGPGTRLTVT.

There are a few counts of this clone. The genes are TRBV2 and TRBJ1-2; 7 bases map to TRBD1. Germline CDR1 reads SNHLY; CDR2 reads FYNNEI. The V gene end was trimmed by 6 bases and the J gene end by 6 bases; junction bases not matched to a gene: 10. The CDR3 spans 14 residues. The DNA of the CDR3 is TGTGCCAGCAGCTCAGATGGGACAGTCAATGGCTACACCTTC. Residues: CASSSDGTVNGYTF.

V usage is TRBV28 and J usage is TRBJ1-4; no firm D call. Germline loops: CDR1 MDHEN, CDR2 SYDVKM. This CDR3 comprises 14 residues. V dropped 3 bases and J dropped 6 bases, with 11 bases sitting between them. The CDR3 region is CASSLKPGHEKLFF. As DNA, the CDR3 is TGTGCCAGCAGTTTGAAGCCAGGCCATGAAAAACTGTTTTTT.

The rearrangement joins TRBV4-1 to TRBJ2-6; no clear D. CDR1 and CDR2 from the germline V gene are MGHRA and YSYEKL. V lost 1 base, J lost 0 bases, and 4 bases lay in between. This CDR3 spans 15 amino acids. This chain's CDR3 is CASSQAASGANVLTF. CDR3 nucleotide sequence: TGCGCCAGCAGCCAAGCCGCCTCTGGGGCCAACGTCCTGACTTTC.

The chain carries TRBV2 and TRBJ2-5, with D perhaps matching TRBD1 (6 bases). Trimming shortened V by 6 bases and J by 5 bases, and 10 bases separated the two germline ends. The CDR3 consists of 12 residues. Germline-derived CDR1 and CDR2 are SNHLY and FYNNEI. The DNA for the CDR3 is TGTGCCAGCAGACAGGGCTGGGAGACCCAGTACTTC. Its translation is CASRQGWETQYF.

This chain uses TRBV6-6 with TRBJ2-5; weak D call: TRBD1 (6 bases). The germline CDR1 and CDR2 sequences are MNHNY and SVGAGI (reference sequence). With 4 bases removed from V and 2 bases from J, the gap between germline ends came to 14 bases. The CDR3 contains 15 residues. The CDR3 nucleotides read TGTGCCAGCAGTTGGGGGCGCAATGCACAAGAGACCCAGTACTTC. It codes for CASSWGRNAQETQYF.

The chain combines TRBV10-1 with TRBJ2-3, with 7 bases aligning to TRBD2. The CDR3 contains 17 residues. CDR1 is WNHNN, CDR2 SYGVQD, per germline (reference sequence). Trimming cost V 6 bases and J 5 bases; bases outside gene matches: 17. As DNA, the CDR3 is TGCGCCAGCAGCACAACTGAGGCGGGAGATGGATTAGATACGCAGTATTTT. Its translation: CASSTTEAGDGLDTQYF.

This chain links TRBV12-5 with TRBJ1-4, with 8 bases that match TRBD1. The V segment lost 8 bases and the J segment 8 bases; nucleotides outside the gene matches: 10. The CDR3 contains 14 residues. The germline CDR1 and CDR2 sequences are LGHNT and FRNRAP. The CDR3 is CASRRDRFGEKLFF. CDR3 DNA: TGTGCTAGTCGGCGGGACAGGTTCGGAGAAAAACTGTTTTTT. The whole variable domain, filled in from reference TRBV12-5 and TRBJ1-4, reads DARVTQTPRHKVTEMGQEVTMRCQPILGHNTVFWYRQTMMQGLELLAYFRNRAPLDDSGMPKDRFSAEMPDATLATLKIQPSEPRDSAVYFCASRRDRFGEKLFFGSGTQLSVL.

With respect to this clone: A much bigger clone sits one base away, suggesting this may be a read error. Different DNA sequences within this sample yield the same CDR3. The rearrangement links TRBV2 to TRBJ1-2; tentative D call: TRBD1 (6 bases). There are 11 residues in the CDR3. CDR1 and CDR2 from the germline V gene are SNHLY and FYNNEI. CDR3 DNA sequence: TGTGCTAGCTCAGGGGACTATGGCTACACCTTC. It translates to CASSGDYGYTF.

With respect to this clone: The sample carries other DNA sequences with the same CDR3. The J gene is TRBJ1-1, the V gene TRBV30; maybe TRBD1 (5 bases). This CDR3 region has 15 residues. The V end was cut by 0 bases, the J end by 8 bases, with 19 bases between. CDR1 is GTSNPN, CDR2 SVGIG, per germline (reference sequence). The CDR3 protein is CAWSVVVGVGTEAFF. The CDR3 DNA follows: TGTGCCTGGAGTGTAGTGGTGGGGGTGGGCACCGAAGCTTTCTTT.

The rearrangement links TRBV12-5 to TRBJ1-1; D perhaps matches TRBD1 (5 bases). CDR1 is LGHNT and CDR2 is FRNRAP in the germline V gene. The CDR3 spans 15 residues. V was cut by 1 base and J by 7 bases, with 16 bases left in between. CDR3 region: CASGLGGPTGIEAFF. The CDR3 bases are TGTGCTAGTGGTTTGGGGGGACCGACGGGAATTGAAGCTTTCTTT.

This clone was recorded a few times. The V and J genes are TRBV6-1 and TRBJ1-2; TRBD1 is a possible D gene (6 bases). CDR1 is MNHNS, CDR2 SASEGT, per germline. This CDR3 has 12 residues. The germline V and J ends were trimmed by 3 bases and 9 bases, with 11 bases remaining between them. The CDR3 region has the DNA TGTGCCAGCAGTGAGGGGGGGCGGAGCTACACCTTC. Protein: CASSEGGRSYTF.

The genes are TRBV7-8 and TRBJ1-2; the D gene is possibly TRBD1 (5 bases). V lost 1 base and J 7 bases, leaving 16 bases between the germline ends. CDR1 and CDR2 (germline): SGHVS, FQNEAQ. The CDR3 runs to 15 residues. In DNA, the CDR3 is TGTGCCAGCAGCTTAGAAGCGACAGCGTCCTCTGGCTACACCTTC. Translation: CASSLEATASSGYTF.

This clone was seen more than once but under ten times. The V gene is TRBV6-5, the J gene TRBJ1-5; D uncertain. The length of the CDR3 is 14 residues. V lost 10 bases and J lost 3, with 16 bases in between. Germline values: CDR1 MNHEY, CDR2 SVGAGI. For the CDR3, the DNA is TGTGCCACCGCGAAAAGGGCGGACAATCAGCCCCAGCATTTT. This codes for CATAKRADNQPQHF.

This chain uses TRBV29-1 with TRBJ2-7, with 10 bases identical to TRBD1. Germline V gene data show CDR1 as SQVTM and CDR2 as ANQGSEA. J gave up 5 bases and V 1 base, and 8 bases lay outside the gene matches. The CDR3 is 15 residues long. CDR3 DNA: TGCAGCGTTGAAGCCGGGACAGGGGTCGGGAACGAGCAGTACTTC. Its protein is CSVEAGTGVGNEQYF.

The gene calls are TRBV7-6 and TRBJ2-3; no clear D gene. The CDR3 extends over 14 amino acids. V shed 5 bases and J shed 6 bases, with 15 bases lying between them. CDR1 is SGHVS and CDR2 is FNYEAQ in the germline V gene. CDR3 loop: CASSPIGVSDTQYF. Written as DNA, the CDR3 is TGTGCCAGCAGCCCTATTGGAGTTTCGGATACGCAGTATTTT.

The chain couples TRBV7-2 to TRBJ2-1, with 8 positions matching TRBD2. Germline values: CDR1 SGHTA, CDR2 FQGNSA. V lost 3 bases, J lost 5 bases, and 12 bases stayed unmatched. The CDR3 is 17 residues long. CDR3 sequence reads: CASSFLPSGGRHNEQFF. For the CDR3, the DNA is TGTGCCAGCAGCTTCTTGCCCAGCGGGGGACGCCACAATGAGCAGTTCTTC.